This TCR beta chain was recovered during a study of technical replicates of blood from a handful of donors. Sequencing used immunoSEQ multiplex PCR; TCRdb keeps in-frame clones, though not all of them. This table has some 87,000 clones, approximately 97% appearing once. This CDR3 has 15 amino acids. CDR1 is MNHEY, CDR2 SVGAGI, per germline. The V segment lost 6 bases and the J segment 6 bases; nucleotides outside the gene matches: 8. Sequencing was done on a sample of T cells isolated from PBMCs. The chain uses TRBV6-5 and TRBJ2-1; 10 positions agree with TRBD1. The TCR comes from a human donor in good health. CDR3 in amino acids: CASSRQGARFNEQFF. CDR3 sequence (DNA): TGTGCCAGCAGCCGACAGGGGGCAAGATTCAATGAGCAGTTCTTC.